This entry lists 6 T cell receptor beta chains sequenced from one sample in a study of monozygotic twins with inflammatory bowel disease (dated by TCRdb to between 2018 and 2020). The receptor library was made with 5' RACE. The instrument given in TCRdb is Illumina HiSeq 2500. Following TCRdb reprocessing, every CDR3 protein sequence forms one entry, and DNA is not provided. This sample's table contains more than 120,000 distinct CDR3 sequences. Less than 2.5% of the sample lies in the top ten. The source material was blood. Source of these receptors: a human donor with ulcerative colitis or Crohn's disease, or a healthy co-twin of an affected twin (not recorded which).

The rearrangement uses TRBV7-9 and TRBJ2-1. Germline V gene data show CDR1 as SEHNR and CDR2 as FQNEAQ (reference sequence). CDR3 length: 15 residues. CDR3 protein: CASAQEDLSYNEQFF.

CDR3: CASSLTGTPTGELFF. The V gene is TRBV7-9, the J gene TRBJ2-2; absent DNA, TCRdb's TRBD1 call cannot be checked. Germline-derived CDR1 and CDR2 are SEHNR and FQNEAQ (reference sequence). The CDR3 has 15 residues.

The chain couples TRBV6-5 to TRBJ1-2; TCRdb proposes TRBD1, but this gene call is untestable without DNA. Germline V lookup: CDR1 MNHEY, CDR2 SVGAGI. The CDR3 contains 11 residues. CDR3 sequence: CASRNPGGYTF.

The genes are TRBV6-2 or TRBV6-3 and TRBJ2-5; TCRdb gives TRBD2 as the D gene, but with no DNA this cannot be confirmed. Germline V lookup: CDR1 MNHEY, CDR2 SVGEGT. This CDR3 contains 16 residues. The CDR3 reads CASSYQGGGIQETQYF.

The chain uses TRBV29-1 and TRBJ2-7. CDR3 length: 13 amino acids. The V gene's germline CDR1 is SQVTM and CDR2 ANQGSEA. The CDR3 spells CSVETGSTYEQYF.

V gene TRBV20-1 combines with J gene TRBJ1-1. CDR1 is DFQATT and CDR2 is SNEGSKA in the germline V gene (reference sequence). CDR3 length: 14 amino acids. CDR3 residues: CSARDSGLNTEAFF.